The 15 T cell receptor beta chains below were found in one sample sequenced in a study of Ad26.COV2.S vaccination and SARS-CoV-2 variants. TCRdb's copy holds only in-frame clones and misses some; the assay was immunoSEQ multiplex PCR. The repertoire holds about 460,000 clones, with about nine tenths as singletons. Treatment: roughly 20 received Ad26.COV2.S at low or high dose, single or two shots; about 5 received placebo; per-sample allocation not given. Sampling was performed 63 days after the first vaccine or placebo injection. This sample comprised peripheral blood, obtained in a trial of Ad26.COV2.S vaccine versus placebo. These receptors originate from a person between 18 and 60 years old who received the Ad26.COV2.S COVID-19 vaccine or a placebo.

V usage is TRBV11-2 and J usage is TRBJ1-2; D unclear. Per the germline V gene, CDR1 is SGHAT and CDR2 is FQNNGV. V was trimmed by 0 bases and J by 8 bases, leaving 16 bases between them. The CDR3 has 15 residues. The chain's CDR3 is CASSLDVRALVGYTF. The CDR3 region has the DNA TGTGCCAGCAGCTTAGATGTGCGGGCGTTGGTCGGCTACACCTTC.

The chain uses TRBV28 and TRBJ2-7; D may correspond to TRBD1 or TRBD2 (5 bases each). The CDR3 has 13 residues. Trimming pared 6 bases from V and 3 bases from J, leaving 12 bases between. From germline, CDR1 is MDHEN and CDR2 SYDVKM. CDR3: CASRTGTNYEQYF. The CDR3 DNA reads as TGTGCCAGCAGAACCGGGACGAACTACGAGCAGTACTTC.

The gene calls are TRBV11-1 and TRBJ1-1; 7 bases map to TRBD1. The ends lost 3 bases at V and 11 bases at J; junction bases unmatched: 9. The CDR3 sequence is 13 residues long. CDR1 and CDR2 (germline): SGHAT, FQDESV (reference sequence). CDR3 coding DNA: TGTGCCAGCAGCTTTTCGGAGGGGGCTTCGGCTTTCTTT. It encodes CASSFSEGASAFF. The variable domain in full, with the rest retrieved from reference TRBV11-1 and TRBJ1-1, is EAEVAQSPRYKITEKSQAVAFWCDPISGHATLYWYRQILGQGPELLVQFQDESVVDDSQLPKDRFSAERLKGVDSTLKIQPAELGDSAMYLCASSFSEGASAFFGQGTRLTVV.

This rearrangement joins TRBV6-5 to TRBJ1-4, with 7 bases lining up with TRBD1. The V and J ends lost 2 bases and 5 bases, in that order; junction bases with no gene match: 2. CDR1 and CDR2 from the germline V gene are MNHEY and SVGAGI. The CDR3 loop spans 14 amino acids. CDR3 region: CASSYRGLNEKLFF. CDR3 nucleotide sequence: TGTGCCAGCAGTTACAGGGGGCTAAATGAAAAACTGTTTTTT.

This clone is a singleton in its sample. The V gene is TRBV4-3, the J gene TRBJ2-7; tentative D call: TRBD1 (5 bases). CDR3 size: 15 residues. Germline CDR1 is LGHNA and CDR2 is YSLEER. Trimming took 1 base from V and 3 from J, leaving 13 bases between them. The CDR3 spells CASSQGLGAIYEQYF. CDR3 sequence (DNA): TGCGCCAGCAGCCAAGGGCTTGGGGCCATCTACGAGCAGTACTTC.

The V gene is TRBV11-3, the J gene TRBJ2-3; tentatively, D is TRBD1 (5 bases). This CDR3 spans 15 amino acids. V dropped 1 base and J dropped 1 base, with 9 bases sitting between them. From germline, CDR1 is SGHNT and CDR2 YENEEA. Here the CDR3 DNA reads TGTGCCAGCAGCTTAGGGGTCAGGGGCACAGATACGCAGTATTTT. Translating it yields CASSLGVRGTDTQYF.

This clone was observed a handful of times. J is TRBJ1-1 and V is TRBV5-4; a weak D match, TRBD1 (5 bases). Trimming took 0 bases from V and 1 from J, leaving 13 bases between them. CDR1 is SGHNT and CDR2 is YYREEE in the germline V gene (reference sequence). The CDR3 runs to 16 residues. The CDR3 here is CASSLAGRQGNTEAFF. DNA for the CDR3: TGTGCCAGCAGCTTGGCCGGTCGGCAGGGGAACACTGAAGCTTTCTTT.

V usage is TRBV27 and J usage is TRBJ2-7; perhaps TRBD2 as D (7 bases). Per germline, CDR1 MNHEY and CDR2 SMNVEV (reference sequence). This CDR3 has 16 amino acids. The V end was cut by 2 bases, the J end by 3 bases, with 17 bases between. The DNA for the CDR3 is TGTGCCAGCAGTTTAATGGTGGGAGGGGGGTTCTACGAGCAGTACTTC. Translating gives CASSLMVGGGFYEQYF.

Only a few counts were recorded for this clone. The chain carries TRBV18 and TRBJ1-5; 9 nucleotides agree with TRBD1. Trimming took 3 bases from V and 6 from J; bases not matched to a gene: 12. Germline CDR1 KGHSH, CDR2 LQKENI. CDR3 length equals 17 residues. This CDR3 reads CASSPSPGQGLGQPQHF. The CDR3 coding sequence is TGTGCCAGCTCACCCTCTCCGGGACAGGGTTTAGGTCAGCCCCAGCATTTT.

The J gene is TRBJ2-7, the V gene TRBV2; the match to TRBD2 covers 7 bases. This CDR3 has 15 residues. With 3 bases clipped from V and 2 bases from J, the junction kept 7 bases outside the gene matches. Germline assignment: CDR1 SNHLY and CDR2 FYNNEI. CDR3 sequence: CASSDWGGLTYEQYF. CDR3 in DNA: TGTGCCAGCAGTGATTGGGGGGGTCTTACCTACGAGCAGTACTTC.

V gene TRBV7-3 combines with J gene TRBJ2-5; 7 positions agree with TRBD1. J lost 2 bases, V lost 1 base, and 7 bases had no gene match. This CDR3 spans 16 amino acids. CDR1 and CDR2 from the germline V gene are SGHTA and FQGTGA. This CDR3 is CASSLRPGDRQETQYF. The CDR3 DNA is TGTGCCAGCAGCTTAAGGCCCGGGGACAGACAAGAGACCCAGTACTTC. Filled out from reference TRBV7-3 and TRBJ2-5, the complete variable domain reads GAGVSQTPSNKVTEKGKYVELRCDPISGHTALYWYRQSLGQGPEFLIYFQGTGAADDSGLPNDRFFAVRPEGSVSTLKIQRTERGDSAVYLCASSLRPGDRQETQYFGPGTRLLVL.

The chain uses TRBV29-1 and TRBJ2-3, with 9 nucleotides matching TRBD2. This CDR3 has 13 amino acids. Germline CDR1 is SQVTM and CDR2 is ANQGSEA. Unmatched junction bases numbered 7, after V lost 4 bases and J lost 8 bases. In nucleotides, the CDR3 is TGCAGCGTTGTTAGCGGGAGTATTTTTACGCAGTATTTT. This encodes CSVVSGSIFTQYF.

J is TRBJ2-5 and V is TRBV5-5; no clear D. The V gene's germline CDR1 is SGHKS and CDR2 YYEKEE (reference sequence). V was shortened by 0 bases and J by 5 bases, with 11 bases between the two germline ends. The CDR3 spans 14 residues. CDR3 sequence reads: CASSLGMVLETQYF. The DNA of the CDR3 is TGTGCCAGCAGCTTGGGGATGGTCTTGGAGACCCAGTACTTC. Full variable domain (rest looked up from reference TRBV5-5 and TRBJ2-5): DAGVTQSPTHLIKTRGQQVTLRCSPISGHKSVSWYQQVLGQGPQFIFQYYEKEERGRGNFPDRFSARQFPNYSSELNVNALLLGDSALYLCASSLGMVLETQYFGPGTRLLVL.

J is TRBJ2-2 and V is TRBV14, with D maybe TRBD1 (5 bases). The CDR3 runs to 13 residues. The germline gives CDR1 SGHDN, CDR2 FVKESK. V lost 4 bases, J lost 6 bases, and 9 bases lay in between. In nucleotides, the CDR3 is TGTGCCAGCAGCCCCAGGGTATCCGGGGAGCTGTTTTTT. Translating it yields CASSPRVSGELFF.

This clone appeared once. CDR3 sequence: CASSARQGENTGELFF. CDR3 DNA: TGTGCCAGCAGCGCCCGACAGGGGGAGAACACCGGGGAGCTGTTTTTT. The chain links TRBV3-1 (or the pseudogene TRBV3-2) to TRBJ2-2, with 9 bases that match TRBD1. J lost 1 base, V lost 5 bases, and 5 bases had no gene match. CDR3 size: 16 residues. Germline CDR1 and CDR2: LGHDT and YNNKEL (reference sequence).